The clone carrying this TCR beta chain occurred many times. These data come from a study of tumor-infiltrating lymphocytes in oesophageal squamous cell carcinoma. The germline gives CDR1 LNHDA, CDR2 SQIVND (reference sequence). Trimming left V 6 bases short and J 3 bases short, with 14 bases between. This CDR3 is 14 amino acids long. MiXCR was run by TCRdb on the PCR reads, yielding one entry per CDR3 protein. Among some 14,000 distinct CDR3 sequences listed, 50% were seen once. This receptor was taken from a male donor with esophageal squamous cell carcinoma. The chain links TRBV19 to TRBJ2-5, with D possibly TRBD1 on 6 matching bases. The sequenced sample consisted of esophageal tumor tissue. In DNA, the CDR3 is TGTGCCAGTAGCTCAAAACAGGGAGAAGAGACCCAGTACTTC. As protein: CASSSKQGEETQYF.